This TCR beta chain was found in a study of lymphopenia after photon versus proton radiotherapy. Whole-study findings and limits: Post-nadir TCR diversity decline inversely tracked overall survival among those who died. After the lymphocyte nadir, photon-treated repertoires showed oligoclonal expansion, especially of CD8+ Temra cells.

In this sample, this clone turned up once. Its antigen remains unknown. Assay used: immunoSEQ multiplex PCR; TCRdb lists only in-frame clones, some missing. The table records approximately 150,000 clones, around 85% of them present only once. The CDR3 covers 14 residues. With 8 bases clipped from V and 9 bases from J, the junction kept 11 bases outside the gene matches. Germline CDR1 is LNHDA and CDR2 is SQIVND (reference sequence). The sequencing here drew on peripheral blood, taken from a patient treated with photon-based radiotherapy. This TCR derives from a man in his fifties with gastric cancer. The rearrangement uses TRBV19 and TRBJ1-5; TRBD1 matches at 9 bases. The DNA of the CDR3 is TGTGCCAGTGGTCTAGGGGACAGGGCCGGGCCCCAGCATTTT. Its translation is CASGLGDRAGPQHF.